This TCR beta chain was sequenced during a study of shared clonotypes between healthy human individuals. This table comes from immunoSEQ multiplex PCR, and its TCRdb copy is limited to in-frame clones, with some not included. The sample has approximately 2.5 million clones, over 85% seen once; the top ten hold around 0.14%. This CDR3 is 15 amino acids long. V was pared by 0 bases and J by 0 bases, with 8 bases between. Germline values: CDR1 SGHRS, CDR2 YFSETQ. This clone is a singleton in its sample. This CDR3 is also generated by other DNA sequences in the sample. The material sequenced was naive CD4+ T cells sorted from blood. The subset: CD45RA+ positively selected. The clonotype comes from a young man in good health. V and J are TRBV5-1 and TRBJ2-3; D not resolved. This CDR3 is CASSLGLSSTDTQYF. In DNA form, the CDR3 reads TGCGCCAGCAGCTTGGGACTTTCTAGCACAGATACGCAGTATTTT.